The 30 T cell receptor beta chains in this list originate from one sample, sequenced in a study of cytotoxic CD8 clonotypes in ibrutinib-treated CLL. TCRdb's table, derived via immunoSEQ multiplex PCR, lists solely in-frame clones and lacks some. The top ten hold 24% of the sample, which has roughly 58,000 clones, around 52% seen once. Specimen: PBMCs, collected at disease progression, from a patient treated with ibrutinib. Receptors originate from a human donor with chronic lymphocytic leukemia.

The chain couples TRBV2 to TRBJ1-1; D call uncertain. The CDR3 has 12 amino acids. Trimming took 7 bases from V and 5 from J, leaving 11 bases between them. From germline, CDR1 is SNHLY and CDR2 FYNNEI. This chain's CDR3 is CASTTALTEAFF. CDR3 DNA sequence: TGTGCCAGCACCACAGCGCTAACTGAAGCTTTCTTT.

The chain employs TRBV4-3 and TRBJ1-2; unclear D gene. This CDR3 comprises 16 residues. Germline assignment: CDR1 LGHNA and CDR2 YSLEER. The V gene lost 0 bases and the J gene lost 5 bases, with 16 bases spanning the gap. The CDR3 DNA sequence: TGCGCCAGCAGCCAAGATATGAGCCAGACCCCTTATGGCTACACCTTC. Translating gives CASSQDMSQTPYGYTF.

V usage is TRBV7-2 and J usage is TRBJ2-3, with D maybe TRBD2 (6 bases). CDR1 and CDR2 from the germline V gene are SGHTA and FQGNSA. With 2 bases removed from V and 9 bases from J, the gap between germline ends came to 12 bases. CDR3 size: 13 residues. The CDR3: CASSLPGVETQYF. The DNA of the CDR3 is TGTGCCAGCAGCTTACCGGGAGTGGAGACGCAGTATTTT.

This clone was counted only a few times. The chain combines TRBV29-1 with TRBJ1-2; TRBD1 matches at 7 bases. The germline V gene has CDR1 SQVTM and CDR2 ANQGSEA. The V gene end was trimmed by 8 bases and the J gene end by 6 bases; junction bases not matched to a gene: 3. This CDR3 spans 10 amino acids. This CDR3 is CSRRGHGYTF. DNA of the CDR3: TGCAGCAGAAGGGGGCATGGCTACACCTTC.

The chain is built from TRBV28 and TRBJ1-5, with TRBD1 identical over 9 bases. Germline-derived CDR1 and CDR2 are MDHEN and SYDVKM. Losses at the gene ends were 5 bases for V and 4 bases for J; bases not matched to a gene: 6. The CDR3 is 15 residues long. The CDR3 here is CASSAPGQGNQPQHF. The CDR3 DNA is TGTGCCAGCAGTGCACCGGGACAGGGAAATCAGCCCCAGCATTTT.

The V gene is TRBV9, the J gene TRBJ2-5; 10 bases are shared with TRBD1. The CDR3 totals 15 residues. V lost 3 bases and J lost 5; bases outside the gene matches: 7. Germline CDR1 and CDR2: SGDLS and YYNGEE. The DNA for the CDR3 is TGTGCCAGCAGCGGGGACAGGGGACTTGGGGAGACCCAGTACTTC. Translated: CASSGDRGLGETQYF.

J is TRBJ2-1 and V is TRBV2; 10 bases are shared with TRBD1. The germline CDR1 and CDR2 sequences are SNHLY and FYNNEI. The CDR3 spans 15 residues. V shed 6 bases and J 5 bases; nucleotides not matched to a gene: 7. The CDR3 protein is CASRDRTGGNNEQFF. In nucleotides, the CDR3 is TGTGCCAGCAGGGATCGGACAGGGGGAAACAATGAGCAGTTCTTC.

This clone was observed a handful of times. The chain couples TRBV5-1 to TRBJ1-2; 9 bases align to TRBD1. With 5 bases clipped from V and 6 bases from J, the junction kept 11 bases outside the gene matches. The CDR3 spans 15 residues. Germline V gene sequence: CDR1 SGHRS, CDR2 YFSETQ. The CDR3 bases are TGCGCCAGCAGAACCGGGACAGGGAGGAATAATGGCTACACCTTC. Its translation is CASRTGTGRNNGYTF.

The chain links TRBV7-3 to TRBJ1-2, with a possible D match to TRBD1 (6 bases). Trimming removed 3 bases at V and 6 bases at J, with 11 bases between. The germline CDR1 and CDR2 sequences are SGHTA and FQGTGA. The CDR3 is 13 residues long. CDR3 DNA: TGTGCCAGCAGCTTTCAGGGGACGGATGGCTACACCTTC. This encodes CASSFQGTDGYTF.

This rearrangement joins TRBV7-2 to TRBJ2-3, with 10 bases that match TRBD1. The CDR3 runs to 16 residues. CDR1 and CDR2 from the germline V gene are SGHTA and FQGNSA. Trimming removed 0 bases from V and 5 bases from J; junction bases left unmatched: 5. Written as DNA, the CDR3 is TGTGCCAGCAGCTTAGCGCCGGGACAGGGGCAAGATACGCAGTATTTT. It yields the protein CASSLAPGQGQDTQYF. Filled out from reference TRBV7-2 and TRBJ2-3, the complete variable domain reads GAGVSQSPSNKVTEKGKDVELRCDPISGHTALYWYRQSLGQGLEFLIYFQGNSAPDKSGLPSDRFSAERTGGSVSTLTIQRTQQEDSAVYLCASSLAPGQGQDTQYFGPGTRLTVL.

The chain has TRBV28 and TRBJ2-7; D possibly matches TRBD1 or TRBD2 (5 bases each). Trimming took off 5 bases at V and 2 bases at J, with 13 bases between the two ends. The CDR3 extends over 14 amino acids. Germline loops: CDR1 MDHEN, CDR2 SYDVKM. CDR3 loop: CASSGTPLTYEQYF. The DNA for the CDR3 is TGTGCCAGCAGTGGGACCCCGCTTACCTACGAGCAGTACTTC.

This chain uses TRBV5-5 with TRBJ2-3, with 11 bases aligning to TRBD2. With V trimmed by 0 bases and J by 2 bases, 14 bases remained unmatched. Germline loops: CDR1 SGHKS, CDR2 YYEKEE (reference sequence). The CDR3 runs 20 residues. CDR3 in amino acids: CASSLAAVIVLAGDTDTQYF. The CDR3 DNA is TGTGCCAGCAGCTTGGCGGCAGTCATCGTACTAGCGGGGGACACAGATACGCAGTATTTT.

CDR3 nucleotides: TGTGCCAGCAGCTTAGACTTAGCCCTCGAGCAGTACTTC. Amino acid sequence: CASSLDLALEQYF. V and J are TRBV11-2 and TRBJ2-7, with D unclear. This CDR3 is 13 amino acids long. V lost 0 bases and J 6 bases, leaving 9 bases between the germline ends. Germline V gives CDR1 SGHAT, CDR2 FQNNGV.

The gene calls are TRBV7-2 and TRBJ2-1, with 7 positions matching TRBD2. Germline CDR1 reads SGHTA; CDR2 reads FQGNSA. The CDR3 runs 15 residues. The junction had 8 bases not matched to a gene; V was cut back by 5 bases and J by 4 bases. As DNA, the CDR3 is TGTGCCAGCAGCCCCCGGGACTACCTTTACAATGAGCAGTTCTTC. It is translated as CASSPRDYLYNEQFF.

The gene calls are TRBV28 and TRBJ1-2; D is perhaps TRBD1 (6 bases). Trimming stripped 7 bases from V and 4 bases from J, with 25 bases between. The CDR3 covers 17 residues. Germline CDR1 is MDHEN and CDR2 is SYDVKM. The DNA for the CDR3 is TGTGCCAGCACCGTGGAAGTTTCCCGGGGGCGCGGCTATGGCTACACCTTC. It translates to CASTVEVSRGRGYGYTF.

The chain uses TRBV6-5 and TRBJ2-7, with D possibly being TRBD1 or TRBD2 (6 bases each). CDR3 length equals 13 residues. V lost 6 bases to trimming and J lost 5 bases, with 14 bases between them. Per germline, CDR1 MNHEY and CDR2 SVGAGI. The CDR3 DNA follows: TGTGCCAGCAGGAAACCGGGGGCCCACGAGCAGTACTTC. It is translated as CASRKPGAHEQYF.

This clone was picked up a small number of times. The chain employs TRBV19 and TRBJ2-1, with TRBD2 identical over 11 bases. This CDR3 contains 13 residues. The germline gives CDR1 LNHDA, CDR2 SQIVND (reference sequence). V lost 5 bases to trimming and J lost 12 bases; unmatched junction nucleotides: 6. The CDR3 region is CASSLLAGEPQFF. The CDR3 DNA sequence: TGTGCCAGTAGTCTACTAGCGGGGGAGCCGCAGTTCTTC. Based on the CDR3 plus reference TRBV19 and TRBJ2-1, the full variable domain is DGGITQSPKYLFRKEGQNVTLSCEQNLNHDAMYWYRQDPGQGLRLIYYSQIVNDFQKGDIAEGYSVSREKKESFPLTVTSAQKNPTAFYLCASSLLAGEPQFFGPGTRLTVL.

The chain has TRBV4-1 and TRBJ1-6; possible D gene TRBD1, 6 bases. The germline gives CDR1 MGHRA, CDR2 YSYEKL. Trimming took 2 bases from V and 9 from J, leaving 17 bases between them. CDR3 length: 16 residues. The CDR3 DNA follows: TGCGCCAGCAGCCAAAGGGGGGAGGGTGGTGGTTCACCCCTCCACTTT. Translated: CASSQRGEGGGSPLHF.

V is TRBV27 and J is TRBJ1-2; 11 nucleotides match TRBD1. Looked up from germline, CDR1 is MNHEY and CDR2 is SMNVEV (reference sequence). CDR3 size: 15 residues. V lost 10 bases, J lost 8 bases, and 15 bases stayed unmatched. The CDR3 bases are TGTGCCACCAATGGACCGGGACAGGGGGTAAAAGGCTACACCTTC. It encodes CATNGPGQGVKGYTF.

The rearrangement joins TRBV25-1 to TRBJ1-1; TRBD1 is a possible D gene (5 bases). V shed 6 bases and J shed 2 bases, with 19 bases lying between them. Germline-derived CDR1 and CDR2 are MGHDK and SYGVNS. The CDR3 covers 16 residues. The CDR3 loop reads CASRSPGPPGNTEAFF. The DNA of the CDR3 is TGTGCCAGCAGAAGTCCAGGGCCCCCGGGAAACACTGAAGCTTTCTTT.

The CDR3 is CASVRTGLIYEQYF. The CDR3 bases are TGTGCCAGCGTAAGGACAGGGTTGATCTACGAGCAGTACTTC. The genes are TRBV6-1 and TRBJ2-7, with 8 bases identical to TRBD1. Germline V gives CDR1 MNHNS, CDR2 SASEGT. The CDR3 length is 14 residues. V lost 8 bases to trimming and J lost 3 bases; unmatched junction nucleotides: 9.

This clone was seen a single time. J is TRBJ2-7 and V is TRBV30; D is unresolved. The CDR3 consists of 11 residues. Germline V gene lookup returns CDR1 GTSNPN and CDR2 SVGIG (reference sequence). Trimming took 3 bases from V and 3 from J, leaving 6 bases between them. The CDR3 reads CAWRGFYEQYF. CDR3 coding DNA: TGTGCCTGGAGGGGATTCTACGAGCAGTACTTC. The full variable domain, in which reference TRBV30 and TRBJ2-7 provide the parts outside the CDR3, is SQTIHQWPATLVQPVGSPLSLECTVEGTSNPNLYWYRQAAGRGLQLLFYSVGIGQISSEVPQNLSASRPQDRQFILSSKKLLLSDSGFYLCAWRGFYEQYFGPGTRLTVT.

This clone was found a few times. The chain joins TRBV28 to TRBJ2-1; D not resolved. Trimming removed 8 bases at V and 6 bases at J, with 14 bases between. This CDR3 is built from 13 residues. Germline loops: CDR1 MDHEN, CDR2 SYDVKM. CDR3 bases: TGTGCCAGCCGTCTTTCGGCCATCAATGAGCAGTTCTTC. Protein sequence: CASRLSAINEQFF.

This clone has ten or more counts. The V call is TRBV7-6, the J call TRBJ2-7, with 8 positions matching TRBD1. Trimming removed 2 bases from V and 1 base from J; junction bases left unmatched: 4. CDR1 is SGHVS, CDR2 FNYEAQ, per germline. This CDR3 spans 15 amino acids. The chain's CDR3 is CASSLTGTGSYEQYF. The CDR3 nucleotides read TGTGCCAGCAGCTTAACCGGGACAGGATCCTACGAGCAGTACTTC. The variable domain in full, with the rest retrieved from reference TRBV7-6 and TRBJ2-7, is GAGVSQSPRYKVTKRGQDVALRCDPISGHVSLYWYRQALGQGPEFLTYFNYEAQQDKSGLPNDRFSAERPEGSISTLTIQRTEQRDSAMYRCASSLTGTGSYEQYFGPGTRLTVT.

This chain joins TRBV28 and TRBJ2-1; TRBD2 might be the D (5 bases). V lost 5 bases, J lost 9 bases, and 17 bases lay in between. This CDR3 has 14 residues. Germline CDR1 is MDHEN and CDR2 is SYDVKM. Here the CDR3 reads CASSPREGRTEQFF. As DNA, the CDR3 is TGTGCCAGCAGTCCCCGGGAAGGGCGAACTGAGCAGTTCTTC.

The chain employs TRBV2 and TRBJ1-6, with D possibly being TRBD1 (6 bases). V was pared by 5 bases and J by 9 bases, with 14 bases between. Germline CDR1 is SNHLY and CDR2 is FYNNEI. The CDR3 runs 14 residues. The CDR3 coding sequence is TGTGCCAGCAGTCCTACAGGGTTCGGTTCACCCCTCCACTTT. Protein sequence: CASSPTGFGSPLHF. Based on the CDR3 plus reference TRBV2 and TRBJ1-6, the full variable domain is EPEVTQTPSHQVTQMGQEVILRCVPISNHLYFYWYRQILGQKVEFLVSFYNNEISEKSEIFDDQFSVERPDGSNFTLKIRSTKLEDSAMYFCASSPTGFGSPLHFGNGTRLTVT.

The CDR3 region has the DNA TGTGCCAGCAGTTTCCAGGTGTGGGGGGCAGGCGAGCAGTACTTC. This encodes CASSFQVWGAGEQYF. The chain is built from TRBV28 and TRBJ2-7; D may be TRBD1 or TRBD2 (6 bases each). CDR3 size: 15 residues. Trimming left V 3 bases short and J 6 bases short, with 18 bases between. Germline V gene sequence: CDR1 MDHEN, CDR2 SYDVKM.

CDR3 sequence reads: CASSPRTGGWNEQFF. DNA for the CDR3: TGTGCCAGCTCACCCAGGACAGGGGGCTGGAATGAGCAGTTCTTC. J is TRBJ2-1 and V is TRBV18; TRBD1 matches at 11 bases. The CDR3 totals 15 residues. With 3 bases clipped from V and 7 bases from J, the junction kept 5 bases outside the gene matches. Looked up from germline, CDR1 is KGHSH and CDR2 is LQKENI.

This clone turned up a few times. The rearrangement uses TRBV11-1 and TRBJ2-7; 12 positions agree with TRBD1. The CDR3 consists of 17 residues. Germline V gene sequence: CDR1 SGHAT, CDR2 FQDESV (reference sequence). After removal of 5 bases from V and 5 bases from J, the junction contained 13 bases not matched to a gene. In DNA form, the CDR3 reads TGTGCCAGCAGCCCGGATCCGGGACAGGGGGCGCGCAACGAGCAGTACTTC. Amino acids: CASSPDPGQGARNEQYF.

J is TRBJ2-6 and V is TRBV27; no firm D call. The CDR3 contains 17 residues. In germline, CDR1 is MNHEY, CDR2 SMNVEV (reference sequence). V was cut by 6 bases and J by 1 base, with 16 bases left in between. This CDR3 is CASRETGRMSGANVLTF. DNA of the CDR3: TGTGCCAGCAGGGAGACCGGTCGAATGTCTGGGGCCAACGTCCTGACTTTC.